This T cell receptor (beta chain) was identified in a study of blood T cell repertoires in COVID-19. Study overall: COVID-19 samples, acute and convalescent, were from the United States, Italy and Spain. PBMCs, B-cell-depleted T cells, or T cells were the source of the cDNA or gDNA that made up the material.

Original data processing: Reference gene primer amplification yielded estimated nucleated cell counts. TCRdb's table, derived via immunoSEQ multiplex PCR, lists solely in-frame clones and lacks some. V, J and clone size derive from that table, while D and trimming were established from the DNA sequence. Counted here are about 150,000 clones, approximately 80% occurring once; the ten biggest clones make up over 10%. This clone appeared once. The Seattle patients, enrolled during active infection, were followed longitudinally. This CDR3 is built from 15 residues. Germline V lookup: CDR1 SGHVS, CDR2 FQNEAQ. Trimming removed 4 bases at V and 6 bases at J, with 15 bases between.

The chain couples TRBV7-8 to TRBJ1-4, with a possible D match to TRBD1 (5 bases). The specimen was peripheral blood. This TCR came from a woman aged 60-75 years with COVID-19, enrolled during active disease. Written as DNA, the CDR3 is TGTGCCAGCAGCTCTACCGCAGGGATGGATGAAAAACTGTTTTTT. This sequence encodes CASSSTAGMDEKLFF.